The 21 T cell receptor beta chains reported below all come from one sample, sequenced in a study of human T cells and chemical hapten exposure. One entry per CDR3 protein, called by TCRdb with MiXCR from the RACE reads. This sample yields about 50,000 distinct CDR3 sequences, of which 3.5% to 4.5% are seen a single time; 1.5% to 2% belongs to the top ten. Time point indicated: healthy volunteer bleed at 2 weeks. Blood, whole and unfractionated, served as the source for total RNA extraction. The sequencing sample was made of whole blood. The receptor source for this set is a female donor in good health. Some clones in this sample may be carry-over from other donors' samples.

The sample holds many counts of this clonotype. The V gene is TRBV7-3, the J gene TRBJ2-3; 9 bases fit TRBD2. Looked up from germline, CDR1 is SGHTA and CDR2 is FQGTGA. V trimming: 5 bases; J trimming: 0 bases; junction bases outside the gene matches: 9. The CDR3 covers 17 residues. DNA of the CDR3: TGTGCCAGCAGCCGACTCCCCGCGGGGGGGAGCACAGATACGCAGTATTTT. This encodes CASSRLPAGGSTDTQYF. The complete variable domain, with remaining parts taken from reference TRBV7-3 and TRBJ2-3, reads GAGVSQTPSNKVTEKGKYVELRCDPISGHTALYWYRQSLGQGPEFLIYFQGTGAADDSGLPNDRFFAVRPEGSVSTLKIQRTERGDSAVYLCASSRLPAGGSTDTQYFGPGTRLTVL.

This clonotype was observed a few times. The chain is built from TRBV6-1 and TRBJ1-5; maybe TRBD1 (5 bases). The CDR3 covers 14 residues. Trimming removed 4 bases at V and 6 bases at J, with 13 bases between. Looked up from germline, CDR1 is MNHNS and CDR2 is SASEGT. CDR3 amino acids: CASSVQGSRQPQHF. The CDR3 DNA reads as TGTGCCAGCAGTGTCCAGGGATCTCGTCAGCCCCAGCATTTT.

This clonotype occurred many times. The chain recombines TRBV12-3 or TRBV12-4 with TRBJ2-3, with a tentative D call TRBD1 (5 bases). CDR3 length equals 15 residues. V was clipped by 6 bases and J by 0 bases, with 13 bases between them. CDR3 DNA: TGTGCCAGCAGGGCACAGGATTGGAGCACAGATACGCAGTATTTT. The encoded protein is CASRAQDWSTDTQYF.

This clonotype has at least ten counts. The V gene is TRBV6-1, the J gene TRBJ2-4, with TRBD1 as a possible D gene (5 bases). This CDR3 spans 13 amino acids. With 9 bases removed from V and 4 bases from J, the gap between germline ends came to 13 bases. CDR1 and CDR2 from the germline V gene are MNHNS and SASEGT. CDR3 nucleotide sequence: TGTGCCAGTCACCAGACAGTAAAAAACATTCAGTACTTC. As protein: CASHQTVKNIQYF.

This clonotype was recorded many times. The chain combines TRBV6-5 with TRBJ2-1; TRBD1 aligns across 8 bases. With V trimmed by 5 bases and J by 7 bases, 10 bases remained unmatched. This CDR3 is 15 amino acids long. Per germline, CDR1 MNHEY and CDR2 SVGAGI. The CDR3 DNA sequence: TGTGCCAGCAGTCTGGACAGGGTTTCTGTGAATGAGCAGTTCTTC. Amino acids: CASSLDRVSVNEQFF.

This clonotype was observed at least ten times. The chain recombines TRBV7-9 with TRBJ1-2; D uncertain. Germline V gene data show CDR1 as SEHNR and CDR2 as FQNEAQ (reference sequence). The length of the CDR3 is 17 residues. Trimming took 4 bases from V and 6 from J, leaving 24 bases between them. The CDR3 nucleotides read TGTGCCAGCAGCTCACCCCGGGCGAAGTTGCGGTCGGATGGCTACACCTTC. It encodes CASSSPRAKLRSDGYTF.

The rearrangement uses TRBV21-1 and TRBJ2-1; TRBD1 is the table's D call, not checked against the DNA. TRBV21-1 is flagged as a pseudogene. The length of the CDR3 is 17 residues. The CDR3 sequence: CASSTRRGGERMNEQFF. CDR3 DNA: TGTGCCAGCAGCACCCGAAGGGGGGGGGAAAGGATGAATGAGCAGTTCTTC.

This clonotype was detected many times. The chain links TRBV24-1 to TRBJ2-3; D remains unclear. Germline assignment: CDR1 KGHDR and CDR2 SFDVKD. The CDR3 length is 12 residues. With 9 bases removed from V and 2 bases from J, the gap between germline ends came to 8 bases. CDR3 sequence: CATGGSTDTQYF. CDR3 nucleotides: TGTGCCACCGGCGGCTCCACAGATACGCAGTATTTT.

This clonotype appeared a few times. The chain employs TRBV7-9 and TRBJ1-1, with 9 bases identical to TRBD1. The CDR3 length is 16 residues. V was clipped by 5 bases and J by 4 bases; unmatched bases: 11. Germline V gene sequence: CDR1 SEHNR, CDR2 FQNEAQ (reference sequence). CDR3 coding DNA: TGTGCCAGCAGCATCCCGGGACAGGGATTGGGCACTGAAGCTTTCTTT. This encodes CASSIPGQGLGTEAFF.

This clonotype was seen at least ten times. The V and J genes are TRBV27 and TRBJ2-2; TRBD1 is a possible D gene (6 bases). Trimming shortened V by 6 bases and J by 12 bases, and 11 bases separated the two germline ends. CDR3 length: 11 amino acids. In germline, CDR1 is MNHEY, CDR2 SMNVEV (reference sequence). CDR3 residues: CASRTGVQLFF. CDR3 bases: TGTGCCAGCAGGACAGGCGTTCAGCTGTTTTTT.

A note on this clonotype: Since a much larger clone is just one base distant, this may be a read error. This CDR3 is missing its conserved last phenylalanine or tryptophan, likely due to a read error. The gene calls are TRBV7-2 and TRBJ2-5; 9 bases are a match to TRBD2. V shed 4 bases and J 3 bases; nucleotides not matched to a gene: 9. Germline-derived CDR1 and CDR2 are SGHTA and FQGNSA. The CDR3 extends over 16 amino acids. The CDR3 DNA reads as TGTGCCAGCAGCTATTTTAGCGGGGGAGCCAAAGAGACCCAGTACTCC. It encodes CASSYFSGGAKETQYS.

This clonotype was found many times. The chain uses TRBV20-1 and TRBJ1-2, with D perhaps matching TRBD1 (5 bases). CDR1 DFQATT and CDR2 SNEGSKA come from the germline V gene (reference sequence). Trimming removed 6 bases from V and 3 bases from J, with 14 bases in between. The CDR3 spans 13 residues. CDR3 sequence reads: CSAPVGRDYGYTF. CDR3 bases: TGCAGTGCCCCCGTGGGCAGGGACTATGGCTACACCTTC.

This clonotype was recorded only once. A much larger clone is a single base away; this may be a read error. The gene calls are TRBV19 and TRBJ1-1; D possibly corresponds to TRBD1 (5 bases). The V gene lost 5 bases and the J gene lost 5 bases, with 12 bases spanning the gap. The germline CDR1 and CDR2 sequences are LNHDA and SQIVND (reference sequence). This CDR3 contains 13 residues. The CDR3 spells CASSVQGATEAFF. Here the CDR3 DNA reads TGTGCCAGTAGTGTGCAGGGTGCAACTGAAGCTTTCTTT.

This clonotype was recorded at least ten times. This rearrangement joins TRBV5-6 to TRBJ2-1; 10 bases fit TRBD2. The length of the CDR3 is 16 residues. Germline V gene lookup returns CDR1 SGHDT and CDR2 YYEEEE. The junction had 13 bases not matched to a gene; V was cut back by 6 bases and J by 7 bases. CDR3 DNA: TGTGCCAGCACCCCAACAAGCGGGGGGGCCTGGAATGAGCAGTTCTTC. It codes for CASTPTSGGAWNEQFF.

This clonotype was seen only once. A read error is possible here, since a much larger clone lies one base away. This chain links TRBV24-1 with TRBJ2-3; D might be TRBD2 (7 bases). The CDR3 has 17 amino acids. The V and J ends lost 5 bases and 0 bases respectively, with 17 bases between them. Germline V gives CDR1 KGHDR, CDR2 SFDVKD. The CDR3 loop reads CATSAPKGGESTDTQYF. The CDR3 region has the DNA TGTGCCACCAGTGCCCCGAAGGGGGGGGAGAGCACAGATACGCAGTATTTT.

This clonotype was detected many times. V gene TRBV12-3 or TRBV12-4 combines with J gene TRBJ1-1; D might be TRBD1 (6 bases). The germline V and J ends were trimmed by 3 bases and 2 bases, with 13 bases remaining between them. The CDR3 sequence is 15 residues long. The CDR3 sequence is CASSFYRARNTEAFF. CDR3 in DNA: TGTGCCAGCAGTTTCTACAGGGCGCGTAACACTGAAGCTTTCTTT.

This clonotype showed up just a few times. The chain joins TRBV7-2 to TRBJ1-6, with D perhaps matching TRBD1 (5 bases). The ends were cut back, 2 bases at V and 5 bases at J, with 10 bases in the middle. The CDR3 runs to 15 residues. Germline assignment: CDR1 SGHTA and CDR2 FQGNSA. The CDR3 is CASSLSRADNSPLHF. CDR3 DNA: TGTGCCAGCAGCTTATCCAGGGCGGATAATTCACCCCTCCACTTT.

This clonotype came up many times. The V call is TRBV20-1, the J call TRBJ2-1, with D maybe TRBD1 (6 bases). V lost 3 bases, J lost 6 bases, and 12 bases lay in between. This CDR3 is built from 13 residues. In germline, CDR1 is DFQATT, CDR2 SNEGSKA (reference sequence). The CDR3 protein is CSARNQGSNEQFF. In DNA, the CDR3 is TGCAGTGCTAGGAATCAGGGGTCCAATGAGCAGTTCTTC.

In this sample, this clonotype turned up many times. The chain is built from TRBV29-1 and TRBJ1-6; D is unclear. CDR1 is SQVTM and CDR2 is ANQGSEA in the germline V gene. Trimming removed 7 bases from V and 9 bases from J, with 19 bases in between. The CDR3 is 14 residues long. CDR3: CSAHSRGKGSPLHF. DNA for the CDR3: TGCAGCGCTCATAGCCGGGGAAAAGGTTCACCCCTCCACTTT. The full variable domain, with the rest looked up from reference TRBV29-1 and TRBJ1-6, is SAVISQKPSRDICQRGTSLTIQCQVDSQVTMMFWYRQQPGQSLTLIATANQGSEATYESGFVIDKFPISRPNLTFSTLTVSNMSPEDSSIYLCSAHSRGKGSPLHFGNGTRLTVT.

This clonotype was seen at least ten times. The V call is TRBV5-1, the J call TRBJ2-5; 7 bases line up with TRBD1. Germline V gene data show CDR1 as SGHRS and CDR2 as YFSETQ. Germline trimming cut 4 bases from V and 4 bases from J; bases unmatched to any gene: 7. There are 14 residues in the CDR3. CDR3 nucleotide sequence: TGCGCCAGCAGCCCGGGACAGTCGGCAGAGACCCAGTACTTC. Translation: CASSPGQSAETQYF.

This chain connects TRBV3-1 to TRBJ2-3, with D hard to call. V shed 1 base and J shed 1 base, with 9 bases lying between them. Germline assignment: CDR1 LGHDT and CDR2 YNNKEL (reference sequence). The CDR3 has 15 residues. CDR3 sequence: CASSQVAGGTDTQYF. DNA of the CDR3: TGTGCCAGCAGCCAAGTTGCTGGAGGCACAGATACGCAGTATTTT.